This T cell receptor beta chain was sequenced in a study of beta chain features in type 1 diabetes. Study background: There were some 110 million sorted cells examined across all samples.

CD45RO/CCR7/CD25/CD127/CD95/CD27 staining was used to isolate CD4+ naive, central memory, regulatory and stem cell-like memory cells by sorting. This clone was found a few times. The whole isolated RNA underwent reverse transcription, so sequencing captured expressed TCRB transcripts. Profiling relied on immunoSEQ multiplex PCR, and the TCRdb table lists in-frame clones only, not all of them. The sample holds roughly 230,000 clones; over 8.5% are singletons and the top ten take 0.03% to 0.04%. The receptor's source is a young woman in good health. Specimen: naive CD4+ T cells from blood.

CDR3 amino acids: CASGLVRRGNTEAFF. CDR3 DNA sequence: TGTGCTAGTGGTTTGGTACGGCGGGGGAACACTGAAGCTTTCTTT. The genes are TRBV12-5 and TRBJ1-1; no definite D call. Germline CDR1 and CDR2: LGHNT and FRNRAP. V was trimmed by 0 bases and J by 1 base, leaving 9 bases between them. The CDR3 consists of 15 residues.